The source of this TCR beta chain is a study of T-cell reconstitution after alpha-beta-depleted transplantation in children. Study-level points and caveats: From surviving recipient T cells and thymic progenitors came the high day-60 TCRbeta diversity observed in some patients. Once a year had passed after transplant, T-cell counts and diversity came mostly from newly produced T cells.

The authors prepared the TCRbeta library with unique molecular identifiers. TCRdb recomputed calls from the PCR reads with MiXCR, one row per CDR3 protein. The profile shows 550,000 to 600,000 distinct CDR3 sequences, 23% of them singletons. Ten or more counts support this clonotype. What it binds is not known. The source was PBMCs, mostly from graft donor cells, collected 360 days after TCRalphabeta/CD19-depleted stem cell transplant. This receptor was identified in a boy younger than two who had a stem cell transplant for acute myeloid leukemia, so the T cells may come from the graft donor.

CDR3 sequence: CSATSLAGGYEQYV. The CDR3 DNA reads as TGCAGTGCTACCTCTCTAGCGGGGGGCTACGAGCAGTACGTC. The V and J genes are TRBV20-1 and TRBJ2-7, with TRBD2 matching over 11 bases. The V gene's germline CDR1 is DFQATT and CDR2 SNEGSKA (reference sequence). Trimming took 4 bases from V and 3 from J; bases not matched to a gene: 5. The CDR3 length is 14 residues.